Below, 29 T cell receptor beta chains from the same sample are listed, as sequenced in a study of shared clonotypes between healthy human individuals. Assay used: immunoSEQ multiplex PCR; TCRdb lists only in-frame clones, some missing. Here the sample spans over 2 million clones, 85% to 95% being singletons. What was sequenced was naive CD4+ T cells sorted from blood. Subset denoted: CD45RA+ positively selected. The origin of the receptors is a man in his late teens or twenties in good health.

This chain links TRBV6-4 with TRBJ2-3; D perhaps matches TRBD2 (6 bases). This CDR3 has 15 residues. The germline gives CDR1 MRHNA, CDR2 SNTAGT. The V end lost 6 bases, the J end lost 2 bases, and 15 bases lay between the germline ends. CDR3 nucleotides: TGTGCCAGCAGCTCCTTGGGGGGAGTCACAGATACGCAGTATTTT. It specifies CASSSLGGVTDTQYF.

The V gene is TRBV5-8, the J gene TRBJ1-5; D possibly corresponds to TRBD1 (5 bases). Germline V gene data show CDR1 as SGHTS and CDR2 as YDEGEE. The CDR3 has 13 amino acids. Trimming took off 2 bases at V and 7 bases at J, with 10 bases between the two ends. This CDR3 is CASSFGAGQPQHF. The CDR3 region has the DNA TGTGCCAGCAGCTTCGGGGCTGGCCAGCCCCAGCATTTT.

This chain joins TRBV29-1 and TRBJ1-1, with 8 bases that match TRBD1. The trim removed 6 bases at V and 8 bases at J, leaving 11 bases unmatched. This CDR3 is built from 13 residues. Per germline, CDR1 SQVTM and CDR2 ANQGSEA. The CDR3 coding sequence is TGCAGCGTATCCGGGACAGGTAGACGAGAAGCTTTCTTT. Translated: CSVSGTGRREAFF.

The V gene is TRBV13, the J gene TRBJ2-5; D uncertain. The CDR3 spans 12 residues. The V end was cut by 5 bases, the J end by 3 bases, with 7 bases between. Germline V gene data show CDR1 as PRHDT and CDR2 as FYEKMQ (reference sequence). The CDR3 DNA sequence: TGTGCCAGCAGCCCCCTTGAAGAGACCCAGTACTTC. Its protein product is CASSPLEETQYF.

The chain is built from TRBV7-9 and TRBJ2-4; no clear D gene. Trimming left V 10 bases short and J 5 bases short, with 15 bases between. The CDR3 loop spans 13 amino acids. Germline lookup yields CDR1 SEHNR and CDR2 FQNEAQ (reference sequence). CDR3 sequence reads: CAIRKSRENIQYF. The CDR3 nucleotides read TGTGCCATCAGAAAAAGTCGGGAAAACATTCAGTACTTC.

This chain links TRBV5-1 with TRBJ2-5; D is possibly TRBD2 (6 bases). The CDR3 has 14 amino acids. CDR1 SGHRS and CDR2 YFSETQ come from the germline V gene. The germline V and J ends were trimmed by 0 bases and 6 bases, with 12 bases remaining between them. CDR3 nucleotide sequence: TGCGCCAGCAGCTTGGATGTAGGGAGGAAGACCCAGTACTTC. It specifies CASSLDVGRKTQYF.

The chain employs TRBV9 and TRBJ1-6; 10 positions agree with TRBD1. In germline, CDR1 is SGDLS, CDR2 YYNGEE. With V trimmed by 0 bases and J by 5 bases, 11 bases remained unmatched. The CDR3 is 19 residues long. Here the CDR3 reads CASSVGGRDRGFNNSPLHF. CDR3 DNA: TGTGCCAGCAGCGTAGGAGGTCGGGACAGGGGATTCAATAATTCACCCCTCCACTTT.

The V and J genes are TRBV7-3 and TRBJ1-1, with D unclear. The CDR3 spans 11 residues. The germline V gene has CDR1 SGHTA and CDR2 FQGTGA. V lost 2 bases to trimming and J lost 5 bases, with 3 bases between them. The CDR3 sequence is CASSLGTEAFF. CDR3 nucleotide sequence: TGTGCCAGCAGCTTAGGGACTGAAGCTTTCTTT.

Comments on this clone: The sample contains more than one DNA sequence encoding this CDR3. The V and J genes are TRBV2 and TRBJ2-7, with no clear D. Germline V gene sequence: CDR1 SNHLY, CDR2 FYNNEI. CDR3 length equals 13 residues. V was pared by 3 bases and J by 1 base, with 7 bases between. CDR3 sequence reads: CASSDRVSYEQYF. CDR3 bases: TGTGCCAGCAGTGATAGAGTTTCCTACGAGCAGTACTTC.

The chain is built from TRBV21-1 and TRBJ2-7; the tabulated D call, TRBD2, remains unverified against the DNA. TRBV21-1 constitutes a pseudogene. The CDR3 sequence is 17 residues long. CDR3 sequence reads: CASSKGSGRAERYEQYF. In nucleotides, the CDR3 is TGTGCCAGCAGCAAAGGCAGCGGGAGGGCCGAGAGGTACGAGCAGTACTTC.

The chain is built from TRBV6-6 and TRBJ2-7, with D possibly being TRBD2 (7 bases). CDR1 MNHNY and CDR2 SVGAGI come from the germline V gene (reference sequence). CDR3 length equals 14 residues. V lost 6 bases, J lost 5 bases, and 17 bases lay in between. CDR3 coding DNA: TGTGCCAGCAGCCCCCCGGGGGGCGGAGACGAGCAGTACTTC. Translating gives CASSPPGGGDEQYF.

The chain employs TRBV9 and TRBJ2-2; 7 nucleotides match TRBD2. Germline loops: CDR1 SGDLS, CDR2 YYNGEE. Trimming at V came to 4 bases and at J to 1 base, leaving 7 bases not matched to a gene. This CDR3 has 16 amino acids. DNA of the CDR3: TGTGCCAGCAGCCCCGGGACTACCCAGAACACCGGGGAGCTGTTTTTT. Translating it yields CASSPGTTQNTGELFF.

The V gene is TRBV11-3, the J gene TRBJ2-7; D might be TRBD2 (6 bases). The germline V gene encodes CDR1 SGHNT and CDR2 YENEEA. The CDR3 sequence is 14 residues long. V gave up 0 bases and J gave up 6 bases, with 12 bases separating them. CDR3 DNA: TGTGCCAGCAGCTTAGATCATGAGGGAGGCGAGCAGTACTTC. This encodes CASSLDHEGGEQYF.

V is TRBV5-1 and J is TRBJ2-7, with TRBD1 identical over 8 bases. Trimming took 4 bases from V and 0 from J; bases not matched to a gene: 9. Germline CDR1 SGHRS, CDR2 YFSETQ. CDR3 length: 16 amino acids. In DNA, the CDR3 is TGCGCCAGCAGCGGGGCCTCCGGGACAGGCTCCTACGAGCAGTACTTC. This sequence encodes CASSGASGTGSYEQYF.

This chain connects TRBV7-2 to TRBJ2-1; 8 bases map to TRBD2. J gave up 8 bases and V 2 bases, and 8 bases lay outside the gene matches. The germline gives CDR1 SGHTA, CDR2 FQGNSA. The CDR3 loop spans 15 amino acids. CDR3 sequence (DNA): TGTGCCAGCAGCTTAATTCCGGGGGGGGCCTATGAGCAGTTCTTC. It translates to CASSLIPGGAYEQFF.

The gene calls are TRBV10-2 and TRBJ1-1; no clear D. This CDR3 is built from 13 residues. Germline V gene lookup returns CDR1 WSHSY and CDR2 SAAADI. V lost 1 base and J 0 bases, leaving 3 bases between the germline ends. The CDR3 protein is CASSEFLNTEAFF. CDR3 in DNA: TGCGCCAGCAGTGAGTTTTTGAACACTGAAGCTTTCTTT.

The chain employs TRBV28 and TRBJ2-1; possibly TRBD1 for D (5 bases). The length of the CDR3 is 15 residues. Germline V lookup: CDR1 MDHEN, CDR2 SYDVKM. Trimming cost V 5 bases and J 2 bases, with 13 bases left between them. DNA of the CDR3: TGTGCCAGCAGTCCGGTAGGGGAAGCCTACAATGAGCAGTTCTTC. Its translation is CASSPVGEAYNEQFF.

The genes are TRBV28 and TRBJ2-5; 8 bases agree with TRBD1. The CDR3 sequence is 15 residues long. Germline assignment: CDR1 MDHEN and CDR2 SYDVKM. J gave up 5 bases and V 5 bases, and 10 bases lay outside the gene matches. CDR3 in DNA: TGTGCCAGCAGTGGGCAGGACAGGGCGGGGGAGACCCAGTACTTC. This codes for CASSGQDRAGETQYF.

The rearrangement joins TRBV19 to TRBJ1-5; possibly TRBD1 for D (6 bases). V was cut by 6 bases and J by 4 bases, with 16 bases left in between. This CDR3 has 15 amino acids. Germline CDR1 is LNHDA and CDR2 is SQIVND (reference sequence). The CDR3 protein is CASSRQAPSNQPQHF. In nucleotides, the CDR3 is TGTGCCAGTAGCCGACAGGCTCCCTCAAATCAGCCCCAGCATTTT.

This chain links TRBV7-3 with TRBJ1-1, with D hard to call. The CDR3 has 13 amino acids. Trimming took 5 bases from V and 1 from J, leaving 8 bases between them. Germline lookup yields CDR1 SGHTA and CDR2 FQGTGA. CDR3 protein: CASSKGQNTEAFF. DNA for the CDR3: TGTGCCAGCAGCAAAGGCCAGAACACTGAAGCTTTCTTT.

The gene calls are TRBV2 and TRBJ1-5; D may be TRBD1 (5 bases). The length of the CDR3 is 14 residues. With 7 bases removed from V and 7 bases from J, the gap between germline ends came to 17 bases. Per the germline V gene, CDR1 is SNHLY and CDR2 is FYNNEI. The CDR3 sequence: CASTLGVGRQPQHF. CDR3 sequence (DNA): TGTGCCAGCACTCTGGGAGTGGGGCGACAGCCCCAGCATTTT.

The rearrangement uses TRBV20-1 and TRBJ2-3, with D possibly being TRBD2 (6 bases). This CDR3 is built from 11 residues. CDR1 is DFQATT and CDR2 is SNEGSKA in the germline V gene (reference sequence). V lost 6 bases and J 4 bases, leaving 8 bases between the germline ends. CDR3 coding DNA: TGCAGTGCCGGGACTCCAGATACGCAGTATTTT. It translates to CSAGTPDTQYF.

A word on this clone: Within the sample, other DNA sequences also encode this same CDR3. This sequence joins TRBV6-5 and TRBJ2-7, with 10 bases aligning to TRBD1. The junction had 3 bases not matched to a gene; V was cut back by 4 bases and J by 0 bases. The CDR3 is 15 amino acids. Germline loops: CDR1 MNHEY, CDR2 SVGAGI. CDR3 DNA sequence: TGTGCCAGCAGTTCCCGGGACAGGGGCTCCTACGAGCAGTACTTC. Protein: CASSSRDRGSYEQYF.

CDR3: CASSQGSGANVLTF. The CDR3 bases are TGTGCCAGCAGCCAAGGCTCTGGGGCCAACGTCCTGACTTTC. The chain recombines TRBV14 with TRBJ2-6; D ambiguous. The CDR3 runs to 14 residues. Deletions cut 1 base from V and 0 bases from J, with 1 base between. CDR1 SGHDN and CDR2 FVKESK come from the germline V gene.

This clone was picked up one time. The CDR3 loop is CASSPPEGTGVYEQYF. The CDR3 nucleotides read TGTGCCAGCTCACCCCCGGAGGGGACAGGGGTCTACGAGCAGTACTTC. The chain couples TRBV18 to TRBJ2-7; 10 nucleotides align to TRBD1. CDR3 length equals 16 residues. CDR1 is KGHSH and CDR2 is LQKENI in the germline V gene. V lost 3 bases, J lost 3 bases, and 8 bases stayed unmatched.

The chain has TRBV2 and TRBJ2-2, with 12 bases identical to TRBD2. Germline CDR1 SNHLY, CDR2 FYNNEI. Trimming cost V 4 bases and J 7 bases; bases outside gene matches: 4. The CDR3 is 15 residues long. The CDR3 spells CASSGTSGKVGELFF. In DNA, the CDR3 is TGTGCCAGCAGTGGGACTAGCGGGAAGGTCGGGGAGCTGTTTTTT.

With respect to this clone: The same CDR3 also results from other DNA sequences found in this sample. This chain connects TRBV5-1 to TRBJ2-7, with TRBD1 matching 7 bases. Germline V gene sequence: CDR1 SGHRS, CDR2 YFSETQ. The CDR3 runs 14 residues. V lost 3 bases and J lost 0; bases outside the gene matches: 3. The CDR3 region has the DNA TGCGCCAGCAGCTCACAGGGGAGCTCCTACGAGCAGTACTTC. This encodes CASSSQGSSYEQYF.

CDR3 in DNA: TGTGCCATCAGTGATGGCGGGAGCGGTACTGGGGCCAACGTCCTGACTTTC. This encodes CAISDGGSGTGANVLTF. V usage is TRBV10-3 and J usage is TRBJ2-6, with 7 bases matching TRBD2. The CDR3 covers 17 residues. CDR1 and CDR2 from the germline V gene are ENHRY and SYGVKD. V was pared by 3 bases and J by 2 bases, with 7 bases of the junction left unmatched.

The V call is TRBV5-1, the J call TRBJ2-2, with TRBD2 identical over 9 bases. CDR3 length equals 16 residues. J gave up 6 bases and V 6 bases, and 12 bases lay outside the gene matches. Germline V gene data show CDR1 as SGHRS and CDR2 as YFSETQ. CDR3 nucleotide sequence: TGCGCCAGCACAAAGTCCGGGACTAGCTTGTCCGGGGAGCTGTTTTTT. It translates to CASTKSGTSLSGELFF.